This T cell receptor beta chain was captured by sequencing in a study of T cells after yellow fever vaccination. Via MiXCR, TCRdb re-called the 5' RACE reads, giving one row per CDR3 protein. The table has hundreds of thousands of distinct CDR3 sequences, about 19% seen once. Looked up from germline, CDR1 is LGHDT and CDR2 is YNNKEL (reference sequence). The CDR3 covers 15 residues. The V end lost 4 bases, the J end lost 5 bases, and 16 bases lay between the germline ends. General study points: The presence of abundant clonotypes contaminating from the bulk population was possible in FACS-sorted repertoires. A small share of clonotypes appeared in both CD4 and CD8 compartments.

This clonotype was observed a few times. Its antigen is currently unknown. The material sequenced was PBMCs, taken 15 days after the yellow fever booster vaccination. This rearrangement joins TRBV3-1 to TRBJ2-3, with D possibly being TRBD2 (5 bases). The sequence came from a man aged 25 to 40 who received the YFV17D yellow fever vaccine. CDR3 nucleotide sequence: TGTGCCAGCAGCCGCGAAGGACTCGTTCGAGATACGCAGTATTTT. It translates to CASSREGLVRDTQYF.